The sample holds many counts of the clone carrying this T cell receptor (beta chain). Its antigen is unknown. This sample stems from a study of regulatory T cells in long-lasting Graves disease. Findings and limits, study-wide: There were preferences for TRBV28, TRBJ1-2 and TRBJ2-5 in persistent disease.

HTBI primers from iRepertoire and Arm-PCR of CDR3 regions yielded the TCR beta libraries. A single record per CDR3 protein comes from TCRdb applying MiXCR to the multiplex PCR reads. The sample has approximately 540,000 distinct CDR3 sequences; 12% are singletons. Time point defined: newly diagnosed GD, antithyroid drugs for less than 3 months. PBMC RNA served as the TCR library source. The CDR3 consists of 17 residues. CDR1 and CDR2 (germline): DFQATT, SNEGSKA (reference sequence). The trim removed 1 base at V and 5 bases at J, leaving 14 bases unmatched. The sample was also linked to a second study, of T cells in Graves' hyperthyroidism and ophthalmopathy. As reported in that work: A first-round RT-PCR of the TCR CDR3 used the HTBI primer set.

This TCR was sampled from a woman aged 25 to 39 with Graves disease. Sequences were derived from peripheral blood mononuclear cells (PBMCs), sampled at new diagnosis, from a patient treated with antithyroid drugs. The rearrangement links TRBV20-1 to TRBJ2-3, with TRBD2 identical over 8 bases. The DNA for the CDR3 is TGCAGTGCTAGAGCCCCCCCGAGCGGGGGTAGAGGAGATACGCAGTATTTT. Translation: CSARAPPSGGRGDTQYF.